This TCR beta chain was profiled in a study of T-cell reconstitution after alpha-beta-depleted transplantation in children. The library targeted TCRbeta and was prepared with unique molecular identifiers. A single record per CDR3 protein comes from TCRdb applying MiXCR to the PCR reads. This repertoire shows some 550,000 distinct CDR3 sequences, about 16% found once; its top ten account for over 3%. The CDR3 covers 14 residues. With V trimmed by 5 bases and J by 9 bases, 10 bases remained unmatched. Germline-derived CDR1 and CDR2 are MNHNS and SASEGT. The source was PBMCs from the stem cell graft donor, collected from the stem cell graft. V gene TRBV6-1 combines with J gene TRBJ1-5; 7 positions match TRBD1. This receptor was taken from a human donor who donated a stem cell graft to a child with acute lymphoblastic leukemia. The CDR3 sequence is CASSRDSPGGPQHF. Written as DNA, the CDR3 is TGTGCCAGCAGTCGGGACAGCCCGGGGGGGCCCCAGCATTTT.